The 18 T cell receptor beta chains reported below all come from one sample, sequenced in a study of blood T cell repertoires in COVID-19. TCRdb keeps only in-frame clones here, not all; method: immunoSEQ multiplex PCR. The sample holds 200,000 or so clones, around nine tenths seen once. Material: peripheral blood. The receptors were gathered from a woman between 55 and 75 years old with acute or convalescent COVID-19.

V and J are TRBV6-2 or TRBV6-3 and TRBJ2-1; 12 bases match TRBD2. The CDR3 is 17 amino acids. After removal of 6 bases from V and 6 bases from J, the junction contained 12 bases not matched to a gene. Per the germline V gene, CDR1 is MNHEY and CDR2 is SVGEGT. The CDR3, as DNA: TGTGCCAGCAGCTCCCCCGGACTAGCGGGGCTCATCAATGAGCAGTTCTTC. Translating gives CASSSPGLAGLINEQFF.

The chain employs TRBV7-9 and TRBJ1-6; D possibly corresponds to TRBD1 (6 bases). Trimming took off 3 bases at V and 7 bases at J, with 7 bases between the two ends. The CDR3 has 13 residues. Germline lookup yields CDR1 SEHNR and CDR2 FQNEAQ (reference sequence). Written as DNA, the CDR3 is TGTGCCAGCAGCTTTACAGGGAATTCACCCCTCCACTTT. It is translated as CASSFTGNSPLHF.

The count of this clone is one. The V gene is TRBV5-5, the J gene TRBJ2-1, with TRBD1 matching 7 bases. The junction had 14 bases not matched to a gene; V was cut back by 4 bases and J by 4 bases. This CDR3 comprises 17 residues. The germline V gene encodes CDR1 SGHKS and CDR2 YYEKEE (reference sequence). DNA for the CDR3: TGTGCCAGCAGCCTTCTCTGGGACAGAGGTCTTTACAATGAGCAGTTCTTC. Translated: CASSLLWDRGLYNEQFF.

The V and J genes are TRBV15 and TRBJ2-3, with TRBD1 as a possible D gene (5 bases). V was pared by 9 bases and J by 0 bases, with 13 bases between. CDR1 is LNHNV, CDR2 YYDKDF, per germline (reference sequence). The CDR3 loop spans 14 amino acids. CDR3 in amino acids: CATGAGFSTDTQYF. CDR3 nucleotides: TGTGCCACTGGGGCAGGGTTTAGCACAGATACGCAGTATTTT.

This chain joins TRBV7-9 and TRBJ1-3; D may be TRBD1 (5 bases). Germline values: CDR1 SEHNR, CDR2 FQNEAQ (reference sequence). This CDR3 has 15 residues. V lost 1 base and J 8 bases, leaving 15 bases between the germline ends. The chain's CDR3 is CASSLVREGIDTIYF. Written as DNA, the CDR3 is TGTGCCAGCAGCTTAGTCAGGGAAGGCATAGACACCATATATTTT.

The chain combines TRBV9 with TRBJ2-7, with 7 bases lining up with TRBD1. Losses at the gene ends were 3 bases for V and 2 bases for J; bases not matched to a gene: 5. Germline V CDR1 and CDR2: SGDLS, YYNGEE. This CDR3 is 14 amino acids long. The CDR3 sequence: CASSGSGQPYEQYF. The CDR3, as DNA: TGTGCCAGCAGCGGATCGGGACAGCCCTACGAGCAGTACTTC.

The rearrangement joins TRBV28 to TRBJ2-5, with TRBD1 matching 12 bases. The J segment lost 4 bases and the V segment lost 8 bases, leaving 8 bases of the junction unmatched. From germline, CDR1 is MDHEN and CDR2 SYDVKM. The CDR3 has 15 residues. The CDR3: CASDSRDRGRETQYF. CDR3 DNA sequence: TGTGCCAGCGACAGTCGGGACAGGGGGCGAGAGACCCAGTACTTC.

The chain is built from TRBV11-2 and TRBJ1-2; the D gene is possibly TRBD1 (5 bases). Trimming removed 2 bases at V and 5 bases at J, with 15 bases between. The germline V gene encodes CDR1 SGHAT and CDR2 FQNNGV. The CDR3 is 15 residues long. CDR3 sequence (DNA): TGTGCCAGCAGCTTAAGTCCGACACGGGGGTATGGCTACACCTTC. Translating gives CASSLSPTRGYGYTF.

The CDR3: CASSQARLTQYF. The CDR3 bases are TGTGCCAGCAGCCAAGCCCGACTTACCCAGTACTTC. V and J are TRBV3-1 (or the pseudogene TRBV3-2) and TRBJ2-5; D gene ambiguous. Trimming left V 1 base short and J 8 bases short, with 8 bases between. CDR1 is LGHDT, CDR2 YNNKEL, per germline (reference sequence). The CDR3 runs 12 residues.

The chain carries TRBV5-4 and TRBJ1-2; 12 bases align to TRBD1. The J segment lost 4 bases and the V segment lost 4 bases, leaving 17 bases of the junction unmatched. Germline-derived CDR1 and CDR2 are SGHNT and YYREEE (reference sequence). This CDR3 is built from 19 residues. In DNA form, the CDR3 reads TGTGCCAGCAGCCCCCCCCTAGCGGGACAGGGGGCGCGAAGCTATGGCTACACCTTC. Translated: CASSPPLAGQGARSYGYTF.

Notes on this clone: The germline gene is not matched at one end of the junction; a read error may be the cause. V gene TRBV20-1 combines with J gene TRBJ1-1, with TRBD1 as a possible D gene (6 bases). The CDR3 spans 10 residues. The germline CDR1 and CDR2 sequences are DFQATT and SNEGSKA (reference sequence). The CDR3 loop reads CSVGGRLVKF. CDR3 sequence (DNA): TGCAGTGTGGGGGGGCGGCTGGTGAAATTT.

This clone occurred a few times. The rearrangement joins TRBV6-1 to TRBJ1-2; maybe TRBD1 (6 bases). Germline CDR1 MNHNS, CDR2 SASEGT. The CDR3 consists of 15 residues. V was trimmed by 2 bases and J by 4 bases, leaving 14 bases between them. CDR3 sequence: CASSERGGPLYGYTF. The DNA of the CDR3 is TGTGCCAGCAGTGAAAGGGGGGGTCCGCTCTATGGCTACACCTTC.

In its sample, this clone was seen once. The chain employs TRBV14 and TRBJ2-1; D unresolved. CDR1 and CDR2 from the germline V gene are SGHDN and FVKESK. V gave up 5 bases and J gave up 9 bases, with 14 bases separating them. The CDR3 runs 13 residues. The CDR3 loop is CASSYEPRIEQFF. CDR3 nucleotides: TGTGCCAGCAGCTACGAACCGAGGATTGAGCAGTTCTTC.

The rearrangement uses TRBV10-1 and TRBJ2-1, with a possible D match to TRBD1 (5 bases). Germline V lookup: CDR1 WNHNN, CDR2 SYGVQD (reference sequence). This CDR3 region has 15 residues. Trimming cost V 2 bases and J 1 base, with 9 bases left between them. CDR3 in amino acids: CASSEDRSSYNEQFF. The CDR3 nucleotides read TGCGCCAGCAGTGAGGACAGATCGTCCTACAATGAGCAGTTCTTC.

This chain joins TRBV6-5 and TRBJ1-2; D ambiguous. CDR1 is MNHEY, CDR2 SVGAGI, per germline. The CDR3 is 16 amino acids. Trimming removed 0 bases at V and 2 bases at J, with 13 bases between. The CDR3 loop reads CASSYSGGRKNYGYTF. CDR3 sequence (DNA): TGTGCCAGCAGTTACTCGGGAGGCCGAAAAAACTATGGCTACACCTTC.

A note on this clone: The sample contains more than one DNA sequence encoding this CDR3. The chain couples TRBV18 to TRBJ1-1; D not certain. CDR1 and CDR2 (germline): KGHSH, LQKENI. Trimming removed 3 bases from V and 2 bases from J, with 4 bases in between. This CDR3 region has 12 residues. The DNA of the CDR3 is TGTGCCAGCTCACCGGCCAACACTGAAGCTTTCTTT. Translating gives CASSPANTEAFF.

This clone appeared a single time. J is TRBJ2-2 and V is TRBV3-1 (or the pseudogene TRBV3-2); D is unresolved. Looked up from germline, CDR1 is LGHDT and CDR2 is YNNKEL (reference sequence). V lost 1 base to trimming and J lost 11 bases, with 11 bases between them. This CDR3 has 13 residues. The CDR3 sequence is CASSQAGVGELFF. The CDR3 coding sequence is TGTGCCAGCAGCCAAGCAGGCGTCGGCGAGCTGTTTTTT.

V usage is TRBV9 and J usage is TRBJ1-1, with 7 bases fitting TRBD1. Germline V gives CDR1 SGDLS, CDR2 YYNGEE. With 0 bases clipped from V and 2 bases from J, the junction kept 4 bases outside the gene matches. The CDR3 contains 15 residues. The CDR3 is CASSVGGQTNTEAFF. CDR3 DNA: TGTGCCAGCAGCGTAGGGGGACAGACCAACACTGAAGCTTTCTTT.